A selection of T cell receptor beta chains follows, all from one sample in a study of blood T cell repertoires in COVID-19. The table came from immunoSEQ multiplex PCR; TCRdb's copy has only in-frame clones and leaves some out. The sample records a few hundred thousand clones, approximately 88% being singletons. Material: peripheral blood. Source of these receptors: a human donor in a cohort sampled during active COVID-19. Both conserved end residues are part of each CDR3. A D gene is named only where the DNA matches it firmly. Some rows mark clone size as missing; the rest say once, few, many or name a class of expanded clone.

J gene	V gene	D gene	clone size	CDR3 DNA	CDR3 protein
TRBJ1-3	TRBV7-9	NA	few	TGTGCCAGCAGCTTAGGAGTAGGGGGCTCTGGAAACACCATATATTTT	CASSLGVGGSGNTIYF
TRBJ1-3	TRBV7-2	TRBD1	NA	TGTGCCAGCAGCTTAGTATCGGGACAGAACTCTGGAAACACCATATATTTT	CASSLVSGQNSGNTIYF
TRBJ2-7	TRBV3-1/TRBV3-2	TRBD2	NA	TGTGCCAGCAGCCCCACTAGCGGGTCCTCCTACGAGCAGTACTTC	CASSPTSGSSYEQYF
TRBJ2-3	TRBV7-9	NA	NA	TGTGCCAGCGGTGAGGCAAACACAGATACGCAGTATTTT	CASGEANTDTQYF
TRBJ2-3	TRBV6-1	NA	once	TGTGCCAGCAGTGATTTTGGTGGAGAGGGCTATACGCAGTATTTT	CASSDFGGEGYTQYF
TRBJ1-4	TRBV30	NA	NA	TGTGCTCGGGGATCAGGGGAAACGGTGCTCGGTGAAAAACTGTTTTTT	CARGSGETVLGEKLFF
TRBJ2-7	TRBV29-1	NA	NA	TGCAGCGTTGAAGAGACGCCGACATCGCCTGAGCAGTACTTC	CSVEETPTSPEQYF
TRBJ2-7	TRBV19	NA	NA	TGTGCCAGTAGTAAACACCCGGGAGGCAGGGGCTACGAGCAGTACTTC	CASSKHPGGRGYEQYF
TRBJ2-6	TRBV19	NA	few	TGTGCCAGTAGTATATGGGCCCCTGGGGCCAACGTCCTGACTTTC	CASSIWAPGANVLTF
TRBJ1-5	TRBV10-1	NA	NA	TGCGCCAGCAGTGGGGGCGAGGGAGGCCCGAATCAGCCCCAGCATTTT	CASSGGEGGPNQPQHF
TRBJ2-5	TRBV24-1	NA	NA	TGTGCCACCAGTGATTTGGGCGCAGGTCTCGCGGGAGAGACCCAGTACTTC	CATSDLGAGLAGETQYF
TRBJ2-7	TRBV7-6	NA	NA	TGTGCCAGCAGCCTTACGACGGGGAGCTCCTACGAGCAGTACTTC	CASSLTTGSSYEQYF
TRBJ1-3	TRBV11-3	NA	NA	TGTGCCAGCGACTCCCCTTCCGGGGATAACATCTTTTACTCTGGAAACACCATATATTTT	CASDSPSGDNIFYSGNTIYF
TRBJ2-2	TRBV28	TRBD2	NA	TGTGCCAGCAGTACACCGGGACTAGCGGGAGGAACCGGGGAGCTGTTTTTT	CASSTPGLAGGTGELFF
TRBJ1-1	TRBV29-1	NA	NA	TGCAGCGTTCGGAGCTCGGTGGTAGCGGGTACTGAAGCTTTCTTT	CSVRSSVVAGTEAFF
TRBJ1-1	TRBV10-2	TRBD1	few	TGCGCCAGCAAGTTAGGGACAGGGAACGCTGAAGCTTTCTTT	CASKLGTGNAEAFF
TRBJ1-1	TRBV11-2	NA	NA	TGTGCCAGCAGCTTATCAGAGGCAGGGCCTTTGGAAGCTTTCTTT	CASSLSEAGPLEAFF